The following is a T cell receptor beta chain sequence with its context. Its antigen is currently unknown. Construction of TCR beta libraries was performed using quantitative 5'-RACE with molecular barcodes. Via MiXCR, TCRdb re-called the 5' RACE reads, giving one row per CDR3 protein. The repertoire holds about 360,000 distinct CDR3 sequences, approximately 22% seen once, with roughly 13% in the top ten. The data stem from a study of CD8 T cells in ankylosing spondylitis. Points from the study as a whole: Disease-linked clones had a CD8+ phenotype and relatively low frequency in peripheral blood. Significantly higher representation of disease-linked clones was reported for matched ankylosing spondylitis synovial fluid.

This TCR derives from a male donor with ankylosing spondylitis or in good health (not recorded which). Material: blood, either unsorted or a sorted T cell fraction (not recorded which).

The CDR3 DNA reads as TGTGCCAGCAGTTATGGGGTGTACAATCAGCCCCAGCATTTT. Translating it yields CASSYGVYNQPQHF. This sequence joins TRBV12-3 or TRBV12-4 and TRBJ1-5; D is ambiguous. CDR3 length: 14 amino acids. V was trimmed by 4 bases and J by 3 bases, leaving 10 bases between them.